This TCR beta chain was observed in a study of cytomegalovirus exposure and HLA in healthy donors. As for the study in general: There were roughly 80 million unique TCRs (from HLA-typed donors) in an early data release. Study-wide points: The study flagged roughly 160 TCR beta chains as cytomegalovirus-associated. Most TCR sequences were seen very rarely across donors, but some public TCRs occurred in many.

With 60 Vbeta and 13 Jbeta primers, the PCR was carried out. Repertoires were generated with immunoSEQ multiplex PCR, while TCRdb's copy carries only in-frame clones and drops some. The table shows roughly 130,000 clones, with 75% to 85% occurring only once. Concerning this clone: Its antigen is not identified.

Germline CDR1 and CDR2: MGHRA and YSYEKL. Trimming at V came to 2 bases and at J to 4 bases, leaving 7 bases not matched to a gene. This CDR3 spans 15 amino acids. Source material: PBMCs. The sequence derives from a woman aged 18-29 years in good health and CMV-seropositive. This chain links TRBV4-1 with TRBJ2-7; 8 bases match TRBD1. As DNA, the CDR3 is TGCGCCAGCAGCCAATCGGGACAGGCAGAGTACGAGCAGTACTTC. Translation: CASSQSGQAEYEQYF.